These 8 T cell receptor beta chains came from one sample sequenced in a study of shared clonotypes between healthy human individuals. This table comes from immunoSEQ multiplex PCR, and its TCRdb copy is limited to in-frame clones, with some not included. The sample has over a million clones; roughly 98% are singletons. Input material: naive CD4+ T cells sorted from blood. Described subset: CD45RA+ positively selected. All receptors come from a man under 40 in good health.

The chain recombines TRBV5-4 with TRBJ2-1, with 11 nucleotides matching TRBD2. There are 16 residues in the CDR3. Germline-derived CDR1 and CDR2 are SGHNT and YYREEE (reference sequence). Trimming removed 0 bases from V and 6 bases from J; junction bases left unmatched: 5. CDR3 bases: TGTGCCAGCAGCTTGGGTGGACTAGCGGGTGGCAATGAGCAGTTCTTC. Its translation: CASSLGGLAGGNEQFF.

CDR3 DNA: TGTGCCAGCAGCTTAGGGACAGGAGGTCAAAGGGGCTACACCTTC. Encoded protein: CASSLGTGGQRGYTF. V gene TRBV13 combines with J gene TRBJ1-2, with D perhaps matching TRBD1 (6 bases). Germline V gene sequence: CDR1 PRHDT, CDR2 FYEKMQ (reference sequence). The germline V and J ends were trimmed by 0 bases and 8 bases, with 16 bases remaining between them. The CDR3 has 15 amino acids.

Here the CDR3 reads CASRWGYF. The DNA of the CDR3 is TGTGCCAGTAGATGGGGGTACTTC. The chain joins TRBV19 to TRBJ2-7; D gene unclear. CDR1 is LNHDA, CDR2 SQIVND, per germline (reference sequence). Between the trimmed V and J ends, which lost 6 bases and 12 bases, there was a span of 6 bases. The CDR3 runs 8 residues.

This chain connects TRBV7-8 to TRBJ2-1; D uncertain. Trimming removed 2 bases at V and 10 bases at J, with 6 bases between. The CDR3 is made up of 11 amino acids. Germline lookup yields CDR1 SGHVS and CDR2 FQNEAQ. The CDR3 sequence is CASSLSREQFF. CDR3 bases: TGTGCCAGCAGCTTATCACGAGAGCAGTTCTTC.

The chain carries TRBV18 and TRBJ2-2; D perhaps matches TRBD1 (7 bases). Trimming pared 4 bases from V and 1 base from J, leaving 13 bases between. CDR1 is KGHSH, CDR2 LQKENI, per germline. The CDR3 has 16 residues. This CDR3 is CASSLAGQKNTGELFF. The DNA for the CDR3 is TGTGCCAGCTCACTGGCGGGACAGAAGAACACCGGGGAGCTGTTTTTT.

This clone occurred once. Other DNA sequences within the sample encode an identical CDR3. The chain links TRBV9 to TRBJ2-1; 9 nucleotides agree with TRBD2. V shed 0 bases, J shed 7 bases, and the junction held 5 bases outside the gene matches. The germline V gene encodes CDR1 SGDLS and CDR2 YYNGEE. The CDR3 length is 15 residues. CDR3 residues: CASSVGASGNNEQFF. In DNA, the CDR3 is TGTGCCAGCAGCGTAGGGGCTAGCGGGAATAATGAGCAGTTCTTC. Combining the CDR3 with reference TRBV9 and TRBJ2-1 gives the whole variable domain DSGVTQTPKHLITATGQRVTLRCSPRSGDLSVYWYQQSLDQGLQFLIQYYNGEERAKGNILERFSAQQFPDLHSELNLSSLELGDSALYFCASSVGASGNNEQFFGPGTRLTVL.

The chain employs TRBV28 and TRBJ1-2, with unresolved D. Germline V lookup: CDR1 MDHEN, CDR2 SYDVKM. The CDR3 has 12 residues. The germline V and J ends were trimmed by 1 base and 4 bases, with 4 bases remaining between them. The DNA of the CDR3 is TGTGCCAGCAGTTTATTTACCTATGGCTACACCTTC. This translates into CASSLFTYGYTF.

This sequence joins TRBV28 and TRBJ2-7, with D hard to call. The germline V gene has CDR1 MDHEN and CDR2 SYDVKM. This CDR3 is 13 amino acids long. V lost 5 bases to trimming and J lost 2 bases, with 10 bases between them. The CDR3 DNA follows: TGTGCCAGCAGTCTACGACAAGCCTACGAGCAGTACTTC. Translated, it gives CASSLRQAYEQYF.